What follows is one TCR beta chain and its context. Its antigen is as yet unknown. The sample belongs to a study of breast tumors, draining lymph nodes, adjacent tissues. Study-wide results and caveats: Tumors had less TCR diversity than lymph nodes, more than nontumor tissue.

Each CDR3 protein gets one entry after TCRdb re-called the multiplex PCR reads with MiXCR. The sample has roughly 220,000 distinct CDR3 sequences; less than 35% are singletons. Axillary draining lymph nodes of breast cancer patients supplied the node samples. This CDR3 has 10 residues. Between the trimmed V and J ends, which lost 11 bases and 4 bases, there was a span of 8 bases. Germline CDR1 MNHEY, CDR2 SVGEGT. The gene calls are TRBV6-2 or TRBV6-3 and TRBJ1-2; a possible D gene is TRBD1 (5 bases). Material for sequencing was axillary lymph node tissue. The receptor was isolated from a female donor with breast cancer. Some clones in this sample may be carry-over from other donors' samples. This CDR3 is CAPDIYGYTF. The CDR3 DNA reads TGTGCCCCGGACATCTATGGCTACACCTTC.